The 28 T cell receptor beta chains below come from one sample, sequenced in a study of blood T cell repertoires in COVID-19. Some clones are missing from TCRdb's copy, which holds only in-frame ones; the method was immunoSEQ multiplex PCR. The sample contains tens of thousands of clones, 70% to 90% of which appear only once. Sequencing input: peripheral blood. These receptors originate from a human donor with acute or convalescent COVID-19. The donor label of this sample is uncertain.

CDR3 residues: CASSFTQVAIYEQYF. DNA for the CDR3: TGCGCCAGCAGCTTTACGCAGGTGGCTATATACGAGCAGTACTTC. The chain joins TRBV5-1 to TRBJ2-7; D gene unclear. The CDR3 consists of 15 residues. CDR1 is SGHRS and CDR2 is YFSETQ in the germline V gene. Trimming took off 2 bases at V and 4 bases at J, with 16 bases between the two ends.

The chain uses TRBV10-3 and TRBJ2-2; D gene uncertain. This CDR3 spans 13 amino acids. Deletions cut 3 bases from V and 5 bases from J, with 7 bases between. Germline CDR1 is ENHRY and CDR2 is SYGVKD. The CDR3 region is CAISDYSTGELFF. The CDR3 DNA is TGTGCCATCAGTGACTATTCGACCGGGGAGCTGTTTTTT.

The chain has TRBV4-1 and TRBJ2-3; 7 bases align to TRBD2. Trimming cost V 4 bases and J 0 bases; bases outside gene matches: 16. Germline V gene sequence: CDR1 MGHRA, CDR2 YSYEKL. This CDR3 has 19 residues. The CDR3 DNA is TGCGCCAGCAGCCGCCTTGAGGTGGGAGGGTCCCCAAGCACAGATACGCAGTATTTT. This codes for CASSRLEVGGSPSTDTQYF.

The rearrangement uses TRBV25-1 and TRBJ1-3, with D unresolved. CDR1 and CDR2 from the germline V gene are MGHDK and SYGVNS. Trimming took 4 bases from V and 8 from J, leaving 12 bases between them. This CDR3 has 13 residues. CDR3 DNA: TGTGCCAGCAGTGGTAGTCTTGTAGACACCATATATTTT. This gives the protein CASSGSLVDTIYF.

J is TRBJ1-2 and V is TRBV25-1; perhaps TRBD1 as D (5 bases). Germline V gene data show CDR1 as MGHDK and CDR2 as SYGVNS. Trimming took 6 bases from V and 0 from J, leaving 17 bases between them. The CDR3 sequence is 16 residues long. The CDR3 DNA follows: TGTGCCAGCAGGGGGGGGTCCCGAGGAGCTAACTATGGCTACACCTTC. Its translation is CASRGGSRGANYGYTF.

This chain joins TRBV5-1 and TRBJ2-6, with 7 bases matching TRBD1. Trimming took 0 bases from V and 0 from J; bases not matched to a gene: 6. In germline, CDR1 is SGHRS, CDR2 YFSETQ. There are 18 residues in the CDR3. The CDR3 bases are TGCGCCAGCAGCTTGGGGGGGACAGTAAACTCTGGGGCCAACGTCCTGACTTTC. The encoded protein is CASSLGGTVNSGANVLTF.

The rearrangement uses TRBV27 and TRBJ2-7, with D perhaps TRBD2 (6 bases). V lost 8 bases, J lost 7 bases, and 18 bases lay in between. Germline V gives CDR1 MNHEY, CDR2 SMNVEV (reference sequence). The CDR3 consists of 13 residues. The CDR3 DNA sequence: TGTGCCAGCGGAGGGGACCTCGGTGGAGAGCAGTACTTC. It codes for CASGGDLGGEQYF.

The V and J genes are TRBV6-2 or TRBV6-3 and TRBJ2-5, with 7 bases aligning to TRBD1. The CDR3 spans 15 residues. Germline CDR1 reads MNHEY; CDR2 reads SVGEGT. Trimming cost V 5 bases and J 3 bases; bases outside gene matches: 9. In nucleotides, the CDR3 is TGTGCCAGCAGTAACCCTAACAGGGGAGAAGAGACCCAGTACTTC. Encoded protein: CASSNPNRGEETQYF.

The chain employs TRBV19 and TRBJ2-2, with 10 bases lining up with TRBD1. The CDR3 spans 15 residues. V trimming: 3 bases; J trimming: 7 bases; junction bases outside the gene matches: 5. Germline V lookup: CDR1 LNHDA, CDR2 SQIVND (reference sequence). The CDR3 DNA reads TGTGCCAGTAGTATGGTGGACAGGGGGTTCGGGGAGCTGTTTTTT. The encoded protein is CASSMVDRGFGELFF.

The count of this clone is one. The chain has TRBV4-3 and TRBJ1-6; D is undetermined. The CDR3 runs 16 residues. Trimming pared 0 bases from V and 9 bases from J, leaving 15 bases between. Germline CDR1 LGHNA, CDR2 YSLEER. CDR3 DNA: TGCGCCAGCAGCCAAGATTTGCTGAGGGAGAGTTCACCCCTCCACTTT. Protein sequence: CASSQDLLRESSPLHF.

V usage is TRBV30 and J usage is TRBJ1-5; unclear D gene. This CDR3 has 14 amino acids. Germline CDR1 reads GTSNPN; CDR2 reads SVGIG (reference sequence). The V end was cut by 0 bases, the J end by 2 bases, with 8 bases between. CDR3 coding DNA: TGTGCCTGGAGTGTACAGACGGGCAATCAGCCCCAGCATTTT. This translates into CAWSVQTGNQPQHF. Variable domain in full (rest from reference TRBV30 and TRBJ1-5): SQTIHQWPATLVQPVGSPLSLECTVEGTSNPNLYWYRQAAGRGLQLLFYSVGIGQISSEVPQNLSASRPQDRQFILSSKKLLLSDSGFYLCAWSVQTGNQPQHFGDGTRLSIL.

The chain couples TRBV25-1 to TRBJ1-2; D is uncertain. The CDR3 totals 11 residues. Germline CDR1 reads MGHDK; CDR2 reads SYGVNS. V shed 3 bases and J shed 8 bases, with 7 bases lying between them. Here the CDR3 DNA reads TGTGCCAGCAGTGATGTAATCGGCTACACCTTC. Its translation is CASSDVIGYTF.

J is TRBJ1-1 and V is TRBV3-1 (or the pseudogene TRBV3-2), with a tentative D call TRBD1 (6 bases). V was cut by 8 bases and J by 3 bases, with 10 bases left in between. The CDR3 consists of 12 residues. Germline V gene sequence: CDR1 LGHDT, CDR2 YNNKEL (reference sequence). This CDR3 reads CASGQSDTEAFF. CDR3 bases: TGTGCCAGCGGACAGTCTGACACTGAAGCTTTCTTT.

V is TRBV11-3 and J is TRBJ2-7; no firm D call. Germline CDR1 reads SGHNT; CDR2 reads YENEEA. The CDR3 has 12 residues. Deletions cut 1 base from V and 7 bases from J, with 8 bases between. As DNA, the CDR3 is TGTGCCAGCAGCTTAGTTTTGAGGGAGCAGTACTTC. Translated: CASSLVLREQYF.

The V call is TRBV28, the J call TRBJ1-5, with D possibly matching TRBD1 (5 bases). Per the germline V gene, CDR1 is MDHEN and CDR2 is SYDVKM. CDR3 length: 12 amino acids. Trimming shortened V by 5 bases and J by 5 bases, and 7 bases separated the two germline ends. The CDR3 region has the DNA TGTGCCAGCAGTGGGGGGTATCAGCCCCAGCATTTT. It translates to CASSGGYQPQHF.

Sample share makes this clone medium-sized (0.01 to 0.1%). The V gene is TRBV3-1 (or the pseudogene TRBV3-2), the J gene TRBJ1-5; D perhaps matches TRBD1 (5 bases). The CDR3 sequence is 14 residues long. CDR1 and CDR2 from the germline V gene are LGHDT and YNNKEL (reference sequence). V dropped 5 bases and J dropped 0 bases, with 8 bases sitting between them. The CDR3 loop is CASSATDSNQPQHF. The CDR3 nucleotides are TGTGCCAGCAGCGCGACAGATAGCAATCAGCCCCAGCATTTT.

The gene calls are TRBV6-2 or TRBV6-3 and TRBJ2-3; 7 bases fit TRBD1. The CDR3 totals 15 residues. Germline values: CDR1 MNHEY, CDR2 SVGEGT. Unmatched junction bases numbered 4, after V lost 4 bases and J lost 0 bases. The chain's CDR3 is CASSWDSASTDTQYF. As DNA, the CDR3 is TGTGCCAGCAGTTGGGACAGCGCTAGCACAGATACGCAGTATTTT.

The J gene is TRBJ2-5, the V gene TRBV9; 8 bases align to TRBD2. This CDR3 is 15 amino acids long. V was clipped by 2 bases and J by 4 bases; unmatched bases: 7. The germline gives CDR1 SGDLS, CDR2 YYNGEE. CDR3 loop: CASSVTGGARETQYF. DNA of the CDR3: TGTGCCAGCAGCGTTACCGGGGGGGCCCGAGAGACCCAGTACTTC.

The V and J genes are TRBV21-1 and TRBJ1-2; the table names TRBD1, a call not compared with the DNA. TRBV21-1 is assigned pseudogene status. The CDR3 sequence is 10 residues long. CDR3 in DNA: TGTGCCAGCAGCAATGGCGGCTACACCTTC. Protein sequence: CASSNGGYTF.

A remark on this clone: The same CDR3 is also encoded by other DNA sequences in this sample. The chain couples TRBV6-5 to TRBJ1-2, with 7 nucleotides matching TRBD1. J was trimmed by 5 bases and V by 2 bases; bases with no gene match: 8. The CDR3 spans 15 residues. Germline V gives CDR1 MNHEY, CDR2 SVGAGI. The CDR3 here is CASSYRGDREYGYTF. As DNA, the CDR3 is TGTGCCAGCAGTTACAGGGGGGACAGAGAATATGGCTACACCTTC.

CDR3 nucleotides: TGTGCCAGCAGTTTATGGGCGGGACAGGGCCCTAACGAGCAGTACTTC. It translates to CASSLWAGQGPNEQYF. The chain joins TRBV28 to TRBJ2-7; TRBD1 matches at 9 bases. The CDR3 has 16 residues. Germline lookup yields CDR1 MDHEN and CDR2 SYDVKM. J lost 5 bases, V lost 0 bases, and 8 bases had no gene match.

The CDR3 DNA reads as TGTGCCAGCAGTCACATAAAAAACTATGGCTACACCTTC. This gives the protein CASSHIKNYGYTF. The chain couples TRBV2 to TRBJ1-2; D is unresolved. The CDR3 extends over 13 amino acids. Trimming took off 5 bases at V and 2 bases at J, with 9 bases between the two ends. Germline V gene data show CDR1 as SNHLY and CDR2 as FYNNEI.

The V call is TRBV6-2 or TRBV6-3, the J call TRBJ1-1; 7 nucleotides agree with TRBD1. J lost 0 bases, V lost 5 bases, and 9 bases had no gene match. This CDR3 comprises 16 residues. Looked up from germline, CDR1 is MNHEY and CDR2 is SVGEGT. CDR3 DNA: TGTGCCAGCAGTACTCGGACAGGCCCCTTGAACACTGAAGCTTTCTTT. It yields the protein CASSTRTGPLNTEAFF.

The CDR3 DNA reads TGTGCCAGCAGCTGGGGACTCACCGGGGAGCTGTTTTTT. It translates to CASSWGLTGELFF. J is TRBJ2-2 and V is TRBV5-6; a possible D gene is TRBD2 (6 bases). Germline loops: CDR1 SGHDT, CDR2 YYEEEE. CDR3 size: 13 residues. Trimming shortened V by 3 bases and J by 4 bases, and 7 bases separated the two germline ends.

The chain couples TRBV3-1 (or the pseudogene TRBV3-2) to TRBJ1-1, with D possibly TRBD1 on 6 matching bases. The V end lost 1 base, the J end lost 5 bases, and 17 bases lay between the germline ends. There are 16 residues in the CDR3. From germline, CDR1 is LGHDT and CDR2 YNNKEL (reference sequence). CDR3 in amino acids: CASSQGGGGLGTEAFF. CDR3 DNA: TGTGCCAGCAGCCAAGGTGGGGGGGGGCTAGGAACTGAAGCTTTCTTT.

The chain is built from TRBV6-5 and TRBJ1-1, with unresolved D. V shed 2 bases and J shed 3 bases, with 7 bases lying between them. CDR3 length: 13 amino acids. Germline CDR1 is MNHEY and CDR2 is SVGAGI. CDR3 loop: CASSYGSHTEAFF. CDR3 bases: TGTGCCAGCAGTTACGGGAGTCACACTGAAGCTTTCTTT.

The rearrangement uses TRBV10-3 and TRBJ1-2, with 7 bases that match TRBD1. In germline, CDR1 is ENHRY, CDR2 SYGVKD. The CDR3 length is 14 residues. The ends lost 2 bases at V and 7 bases at J; junction bases unmatched: 7. The CDR3 loop is CAISEEDRSGGYTF. Here the CDR3 DNA reads TGTGCCATCAGTGAGGAGGACAGGTCGGGTGGCTACACCTTC.

This chain joins TRBV5-1 and TRBJ2-6, with 8 bases fitting TRBD2. This CDR3 region has 16 residues. Germline CDR1 is SGHRS and CDR2 is YFSETQ. V shed 3 bases and J 4 bases; nucleotides not matched to a gene: 6. CDR3 region: CASSSAGGFGANVLTF. CDR3 in DNA: TGCGCCAGCAGCTCCGCGGGGGGCTTCGGGGCCAACGTCCTGACTTTC.